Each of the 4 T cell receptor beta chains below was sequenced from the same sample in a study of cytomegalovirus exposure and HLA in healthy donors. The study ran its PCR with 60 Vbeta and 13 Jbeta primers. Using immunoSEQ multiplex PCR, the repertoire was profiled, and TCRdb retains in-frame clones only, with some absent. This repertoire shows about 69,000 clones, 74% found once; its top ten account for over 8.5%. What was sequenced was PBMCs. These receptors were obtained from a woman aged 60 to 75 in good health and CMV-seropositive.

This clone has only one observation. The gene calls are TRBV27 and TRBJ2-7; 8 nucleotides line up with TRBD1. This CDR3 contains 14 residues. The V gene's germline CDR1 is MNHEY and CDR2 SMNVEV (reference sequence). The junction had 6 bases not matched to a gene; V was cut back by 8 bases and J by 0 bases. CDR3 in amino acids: CASATGAGSYEQYF. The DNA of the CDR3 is TGTGCCAGCGCGACAGGGGCGGGCTCCTACGAGCAGTACTTC.

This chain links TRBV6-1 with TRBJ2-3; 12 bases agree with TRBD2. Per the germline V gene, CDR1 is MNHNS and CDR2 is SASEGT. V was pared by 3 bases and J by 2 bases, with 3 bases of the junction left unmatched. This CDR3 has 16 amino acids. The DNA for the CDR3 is TGTGCCAGCAGTGAGTCTAGCGGGGGGGCCACAGATACGCAGTATTTT. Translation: CASSESSGGATDTQYF.

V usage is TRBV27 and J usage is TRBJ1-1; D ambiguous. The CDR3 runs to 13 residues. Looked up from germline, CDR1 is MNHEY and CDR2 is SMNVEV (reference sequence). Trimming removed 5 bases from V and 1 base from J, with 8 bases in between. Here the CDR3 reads CASSMAGNTEAFF. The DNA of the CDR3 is TGTGCCAGCAGTATGGCAGGGAACACTGAAGCTTTCTTT.

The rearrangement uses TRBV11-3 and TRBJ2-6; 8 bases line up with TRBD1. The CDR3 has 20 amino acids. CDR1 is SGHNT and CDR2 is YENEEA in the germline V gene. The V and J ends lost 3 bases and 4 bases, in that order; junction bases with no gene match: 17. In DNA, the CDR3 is TGTGCCAGCAGCTTTTCCAAGATGAGGACAGGGCTAGAAGGGGCCAACGTCCTGACTTTC. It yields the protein CASSFSKMRTGLEGANVLTF.